This T cell receptor (beta chain) derives from a study of patients and donors after allogeneic stem cell transplantation. CDR3 length equals 14 residues. Germline values: CDR1 MNHNS, CDR2 SASEGT. Losses at the gene ends were 5 bases for V and 5 bases for J; bases not matched to a gene: 5. One entry per CDR3 protein results from TCRdb running MiXCR on the RT-PCR reads. The sample records more than 850,000 distinct CDR3 sequences, approximately 19% being singletons. This clonotype was detected a few times. Sequenced input: blood, either unsorted or a sorted T cell fraction (not recorded which). The receptor comes from a human donor who was either an allogeneic HSCT recipient or a stem cell or donor lymphocyte infusion donor (not recorded which). It is not recorded whose cells these are; they may come from a transplant donor. The rearrangement links TRBV6-1 to TRBJ1-1, with TRBD1 matching over 10 bases. The CDR3 protein is CASSIRQGATEAFF. In DNA, the CDR3 is TGTGCCAGCAGTATCCGACAGGGGGCGACTGAAGCTTTCTTT.